This TCR beta chain stems from a study of blood T cell repertoires in COVID-19. The V end was cut by 3 bases, the J end by 4 bases, with 10 bases between. CDR3 size: 14 residues. CDR1 and CDR2 from the germline V gene are LNHDA and SQIVND (reference sequence). Participants' own reports of clinical history determined their cohort assignment. In the original processing: From reference gene primer amplification, estimates of nucleated cell counts were derived. The data were produced by immunoSEQ multiplex PCR, yet TCRdb's version contains in-frame clones alone and is incomplete. D and trimming come from the DNA, and the V and J calls and clone size come from that table. The repertoire includes approximately 260,000 clones, roughly 80% of them detected once, and under 5% sits in the top ten.

The rearrangement uses TRBV19 and TRBJ2-1; tentative D call: TRBD2 (5 bases). This clonotype originated in a young man with acute COVID-19. Sequences were obtained from PBMCs or T cells enriched from blood (not recorded which). The CDR3 sequence: CASSMGAVYNEQFF. Written as DNA, the CDR3 is TGTGCCAGTAGTATGGGAGCCGTGTACAATGAGCAGTTCTTC. The variable domain in full, completed from reference TRBV19 and TRBJ2-1, reads DGGITQSPKYLFRKEGQNVTLSCEQNLNHDAMYWYRQDPGQGLRLIYYSQIVNDFQKGDIAEGYSVSREKKESFPLTVTSAQKNPTAFYLCASSMGAVYNEQFFGPGTRLTVL.